The next 20 T cell receptor beta chains were all read from a single sample in a study of graft-versus-host responses after intestinal transplantation. Antigens of these TCRs are unknown. Only in-frame clones appear in the TCRdb table, and some are missing; sequencing was by immunoSEQ multiplex PCR. The table includes fewer than 110,000 clones, under 95% detected once. The sequenced sample was unstimulated CD8+ T cells sorted from spleen or lymph node cells, obtained before intestinal transplant. The source is a human donor who received an intestinal transplant.

The V and J genes are TRBV7-4 and TRBJ2-5; 11 nucleotides line up with TRBD1. Germline lookup yields CDR1 SGHVT and CDR2 SQSDAQ. This CDR3 is built from 20 residues. V was clipped by 1 base and J by 1 base; unmatched bases: 14. CDR3 bases: TGTGCCAGCAGCTTAGTTGGGACAGGGGGGAATTGGGGGAGCCAAGAGACCCAGTACTTC. This encodes CASSLVGTGGNWGSQETQYF.

The V call is TRBV30, the J call TRBJ2-7, with 10 bases identical to TRBD1. V was pared by 2 bases and J by 4 bases, with 5 bases of the junction left unmatched. This CDR3 spans 14 amino acids. Germline V lookup: CDR1 GTSNPN, CDR2 SVGIG (reference sequence). DNA for the CDR3: TGTGCCTGGAGTCTTGGACAGGGGGTTTACGAGCAGTACTTC. Amino acid sequence: CAWSLGQGVYEQYF.

This chain connects TRBV9 to TRBJ2-2; 7 nucleotides match TRBD2. V was pared by 6 bases and J by 5 bases, with 4 bases of the junction left unmatched. This CDR3 is 13 amino acids long. Germline V gene sequence: CDR1 SGDLS, CDR2 YYNGEE. The CDR3 reads CASTLGGTGELFF. CDR3 coding DNA: TGTGCCAGCACCCTCGGGGGGACCGGGGAGCTGTTTTTT.

This chain links TRBV6-5 with TRBJ2-1; no clear D. V lost 5 bases and J lost 5, with 10 bases in between. The CDR3 sequence is 13 residues long. CDR1 and CDR2 (germline): MNHEY, SVGAGI. This chain's CDR3 is CASSGSMNNEQFF. The CDR3 DNA follows: TGTGCCAGCAGTGGAAGTATGAACAATGAGCAGTTCTTC.

V is TRBV6-5 and J is TRBJ1-5; unclear D gene. The CDR3 sequence is 15 residues long. Germline CDR1 MNHEY, CDR2 SVGAGI. The ends were cut back, 6 bases at V and 3 bases at J, with 15 bases in the middle. The CDR3 sequence is CASSNHYGSNQPQHF. The CDR3 DNA is TGTGCCAGCAGCAACCACTACGGGTCCAATCAGCCCCAGCATTTT.

The V gene is TRBV11-2, the J gene TRBJ2-3; D is undetermined. V gave up 5 bases and J gave up 2 bases, with 8 bases separating them. CDR3 length: 13 residues. Germline V gene data show CDR1 as SGHAT and CDR2 as FQNNGV. CDR3 nucleotide sequence: TGTGCCAGCAGCCCGCCCTCCACAGATACGCAGTATTTT. This translates into CASSPPSTDTQYF.

The rearrangement links TRBV5-6 to TRBJ1-6, with D unresolved. This CDR3 has 13 residues. In germline, CDR1 is SGHDT, CDR2 YYEEEE. Trimming took off 4 bases at V and 10 bases at J, with 12 bases between the two ends. This chain's CDR3 is CASSLQSSSPLHF. The CDR3 DNA follows: TGTGCCAGCAGCCTCCAATCGTCCTCACCCCTCCACTTT.

This chain connects TRBV9 to TRBJ1-1; D is unclear. Germline values: CDR1 SGDLS, CDR2 YYNGEE. The CDR3 runs 13 residues. Trimming stripped 4 bases from V and 4 bases from J, with 11 bases between. For the CDR3, the DNA is TGTGCCAGCAGCCCCCCATTAAGCACTGAAGCTTTCTTT. It yields the protein CASSPPLSTEAFF.

V usage is TRBV9 and J usage is TRBJ2-3, with D possibly being TRBD2 (5 bases). This CDR3 comprises 17 residues. V was trimmed by 0 bases and J by 1 base, leaving 15 bases between them. Per germline, CDR1 SGDLS and CDR2 YYNGEE. CDR3 in DNA: TGTGCCAGCAGCGTAGGCTCCTACACCGGGGGCACAGATACGCAGTATTTT. This translates into CASSVGSYTGGTDTQYF.

This sequence joins TRBV7-9 and TRBJ2-7, with D unclear. The CDR3 covers 15 residues. Deletions cut 2 bases from V and 2 bases from J, with 13 bases between. Looked up from germline, CDR1 is SEHNR and CDR2 is FQNEAQ (reference sequence). CDR3 region: CASSLIHEAPYEQYF. DNA of the CDR3: TGTGCCAGCAGCTTAATTCACGAAGCCCCCTACGAGCAGTACTTC.

The rearrangement uses TRBV6-4 and TRBJ2-2; D ambiguous. V shed 6 bases and J shed 5 bases, with 10 bases lying between them. The CDR3 covers 13 residues. Germline CDR1 MRHNA, CDR2 SNTAGT. CDR3 DNA sequence: TGTGCCAGCAGCGAGACAAGGACCGGGGAGCTGTTTTTT. It specifies CASSETRTGELFF.

The rearrangement links TRBV19 to TRBJ1-2, with D unresolved. There are 17 residues in the CDR3. Germline lookup yields CDR1 LNHDA and CDR2 SQIVND (reference sequence). V shed 3 bases and J shed 4 bases, with 21 bases lying between them. In DNA form, the CDR3 reads TGTGCCAGTAGTATTGAGTTGGGGAATCCACCTCTCTATGGCTACACCTTC. This sequence encodes CASSIELGNPPLYGYTF.

This clone was detected a few times. The chain uses TRBV19 and TRBJ1-5; D unclear. This CDR3 spans 12 amino acids. CDR1 and CDR2 (germline): LNHDA, SQIVND (reference sequence). The V end lost 7 bases, the J end lost 4 bases, and 8 bases lay between the germline ends. Here the CDR3 reads CASKIGNQPQHF. The DNA of the CDR3 is TGTGCCAGTAAAATCGGGAATCAGCCCCAGCATTTT.

The chain is built from TRBV4-1 and TRBJ2-7; either TRBD1 or TRBD2 may fit D (5 bases each). V was trimmed by 1 base and J by 6 bases, leaving 16 bases between them. The germline V gene has CDR1 MGHRA and CDR2 YSYEKL. CDR3 length: 15 amino acids. CDR3 sequence reads: CASSQATAWGIEQYF. The DNA for the CDR3 is TGCGCCAGCAGCCAAGCTACGGCCTGGGGGATCGAGCAGTACTTC.

The chain carries TRBV7-7 and TRBJ2-2; D unresolved. The CDR3 spans 12 residues. Germline V gene data show CDR1 as SSHAT and CDR2 as FNYEAQ (reference sequence). V shed 1 base and J shed 6 bases, with 3 bases lying between them. The DNA of the CDR3 is TGTGCCAGCAGCTTAGGATCCGGGGAGCTGTTTTTT. Protein: CASSLGSGELFF.

CDR3 in amino acids: CASSSRDSETQYF. CDR3 sequence (DNA): TGTGCCAGCAGCTCCCGGGATTCAGAGACCCAGTACTTC. The chain employs TRBV7-9 and TRBJ2-5; maybe TRBD2 (5 bases). V was clipped by 4 bases and J by 4 bases, with 10 bases between them. Germline V CDR1 and CDR2: SEHNR, FQNEAQ (reference sequence). The CDR3 has 13 residues.

The chain is built from TRBV19 and TRBJ2-2; D call uncertain. This CDR3 contains 15 residues. Trimming left V 4 bases short and J 6 bases short, with 15 bases between. Germline V gene lookup returns CDR1 LNHDA and CDR2 SQIVND (reference sequence). The CDR3 nucleotides are TGTGCCAGTAGTACGCCCGATGTGGGTGCCGGGGAGCTGTTTTTT. It is translated as CASSTPDVGAGELFF.

V gene TRBV10-1 combines with J gene TRBJ2-7, with D possibly being TRBD1 or TRBD2 (5 bases each). This CDR3 is 14 amino acids long. Germline V gene lookup returns CDR1 WNHNN and CDR2 SYGVQD (reference sequence). V lost 4 bases, J lost 5 bases, and 15 bases lay in between. CDR3 DNA: TGCGCCAGCAGTGGGGACGGACTCGGAGACGAGCAGTACTTC. The encoded protein is CASSGDGLGDEQYF.

This chain links TRBV6-6 with TRBJ2-7; the D is unclear. Germline V lookup: CDR1 MNHNY, CDR2 SVGAGI (reference sequence). V lost 2 bases and J 2 bases, leaving 10 bases between the germline ends. The CDR3 extends over 14 amino acids. DNA of the CDR3: TGTGCCAGCAGTTACGGTGACTCGACCTACGAGCAGTACTTC. Translation gives CASSYGDSTYEQYF.

The chain employs TRBV27 and TRBJ1-5; D remains ambiguous. This CDR3 is built from 14 residues. Trimming took 1 base from V and 0 from J, leaving 4 bases between them. Germline CDR1 MNHEY, CDR2 SMNVEV (reference sequence). The CDR3: CASSLLGSNQPQHF. The CDR3 DNA is TGTGCCAGCAGTTTATTGGGTAGCAATCAGCCCCAGCATTTT.